A single T cell receptor (beta chain) is shown here with its context. Survey-level TCR beta sequencing used the immunoSEQ assay. Libraries were prepared by immunoSEQ multiplex PCR; TCRdb keeps only in-frame clonotypes and omits some of them. The repertoire holds roughly 68,000 clones, with 93% as singletons. Germline V gene data show CDR1 as KGHDR and CDR2 as SFDVKD. V lost 0 bases to trimming and J lost 9 bases; unmatched junction nucleotides: 14. The CDR3 is 18 amino acids. The gene calls are TRBV24-1 and TRBJ2-1; 9 bases are a match to TRBD1. The material sequenced was PBMCs. The TCR was taken from a man between 40 and 49 years old with rheumatoid arthritis. Here the CDR3 reads CATSDLGQGRSSLGEQFF. For the CDR3, the DNA is TGTGCCACCAGTGATTTGGGACAGGGGAGGAGTAGCCTTGGTGAGCAGTTCTTC.